This T cell receptor (beta chain) appears in the sequencing data of a study of blood T cell repertoires in COVID-19. For the study at large: Samples representing acute and convalescent COVID-19 were sourced from the United States, Italy and Spain.

This clone was found once. As handled by the study authors: Estimated nucleated cell counts came from reference gene primer amplification. Some clones are missing from TCRdb's copy, which holds only in-frame ones; the method was immunoSEQ multiplex PCR. V and J calls and clone size are given by that table; D and trimming were obtained from the DNA. The sample carries under 300,000 clones, 85% to 95% recorded once. Cohort assignment relied on participant-reported clinical history. V lost 6 bases and J lost 2, with 13 bases in between. Germline assignment: CDR1 MDHEN and CDR2 SYDVKM. This CDR3 has 14 amino acids.

The receptor comes from a woman aged 18-29 years who had recovered from COVID-19. The sequenced sample was PBMCs or T cells enriched from blood (not recorded which). The chain couples TRBV28 to TRBJ1-2, with D possibly matching TRBD1 (5 bases). The CDR3 here is CASSSGRGNYGYTF. For the CDR3, the DNA is TGTGCCAGCAGCTCGGGACGGGGGAACTATGGCTACACCTTC.